Following are 18 T cell receptor beta chains from one sample sequenced in a study of T cells after yellow fever vaccination. TCRdb reanalysed the 5' RACE reads using MiXCR and keeps one entry per CDR3 protein. This table has hundreds of thousands of distinct CDR3 sequences, 9% to 15% appearing once. Material: PBMCs, obtained on the day of the yellow fever booster vaccination. The receptors shown here come from a man aged 30 to 45 who received the YFV17D yellow fever vaccine.

V is TRBV18 and J is TRBJ2-7; 9 bases are a match to TRBD1. In germline, CDR1 is KGHSH, CDR2 LQKENI. V was pared by 1 base and J by 6 bases, with 13 bases of the junction left unmatched. This CDR3 is 17 amino acids long. CDR3 nucleotide sequence: TGTGCCAGCTCACCACGAACTTCCGGGACAGGGAACGGCGAGCAGTACTTC. It yields the protein CASSPRTSGTGNGEQYF.

V usage is TRBV10-3 and J usage is TRBJ1-1; weak D call: TRBD1 (5 bases). In germline, CDR1 is ENHRY, CDR2 SYGVKD. Trimming cost V 10 bases and J 6 bases, with 12 bases left between them. The length of the CDR3 is 11 residues. DNA for the CDR3: TGTGCCACCCGCGGGACGGCTGAAGCTTTCTTT. This codes for CATRGTAEAFF.

This clonotype was observed a single time. This chain links TRBV27 with TRBJ2-1, with 7 bases aligning to TRBD2. V trimming: 3 bases; J trimming: 6 bases; junction bases outside the gene matches: 5. Germline V gene sequence: CDR1 MNHEY, CDR2 SMNVEV (reference sequence). The CDR3 runs to 14 residues. CDR3 nucleotide sequence: TGTGCCAGCAGTTTTCGGACTAGGTTCAATGAGCAGTTCTTC. Protein product: CASSFRTRFNEQFF.

V and J are TRBV6-5 and TRBJ2-1; a weak D match, TRBD2 (5 bases). The germline V gene encodes CDR1 MNHEY and CDR2 SVGAGI. The CDR3 has 17 residues. With 2 bases removed from V and 0 bases from J, the gap between germline ends came to 14 bases. The CDR3, as DNA: TGTGCCAGCAGTTACCCGATAGCGACTCCCTCCTACAATGAGCAGTTCTTC. Protein sequence: CASSYPIATPSYNEQFF.

A few counts support this clonotype. This sequence joins TRBV28 and TRBJ2-5; D may be TRBD1 (5 bases). The CDR3 length is 16 residues. Germline values: CDR1 MDHEN, CDR2 SYDVKM. The ends were cut back, 6 bases at V and 2 bases at J, with 19 bases in the middle. The CDR3 reads CASSLFGDSLQETQYF. For the CDR3, the DNA is TGTGCCAGCAGCCTTTTCGGAGACAGCCTACAAGAGACCCAGTACTTC.

This clonotype was counted once. The chain recombines TRBV6-5 with TRBJ2-7; 10 positions match TRBD2. J gave up 0 bases and V 7 bases, and 6 bases lay outside the gene matches. CDR3 length: 15 residues. Germline values: CDR1 MNHEY, CDR2 SVGAGI. DNA for the CDR3: TGTGCCAGCACTTCTAGCGGGGGTCTCTCCTACGAGCAGTACTTC. Translated, it gives CASTSSGGLSYEQYF.

This clonotype was found many times. The chain is built from TRBV7-2 and TRBJ2-3; D not certain. Germline V lookup: CDR1 SGHTA, CDR2 FQGNSA. The CDR3 loop spans 12 amino acids. Trimming stripped 6 bases from V and 6 bases from J, with 10 bases between. CDR3 amino acids: CASRTIADTQYF. DNA of the CDR3: TGTGCCAGCAGGACAATCGCGGATACGCAGTATTTT.

In this sample, this clonotype turned up a few times. J is TRBJ2-7 and V is TRBV20-1; D perhaps matches TRBD2 (5 bases). The ends were cut back, 5 bases at V and 0 bases at J, with 17 bases in the middle. The CDR3 consists of 15 residues. The germline CDR1 and CDR2 sequences are DFQATT and SNEGSKA (reference sequence). CDR3 residues: CSAPLVDWSSYEQYF. As DNA, the CDR3 is TGCAGTGCTCCCCTCGTGGACTGGAGCTCCTACGAGCAGTACTTC.

J is TRBJ2-4 and V is TRBV6-1; D might be TRBD1 or TRBD2, each matching 6 bases. CDR3 size: 15 residues. Germline CDR1 and CDR2: MNHNS and SASEGT. Deletions cut 6 bases from V and 7 bases from J, with 19 bases between. The CDR3 here is CASSPPGARRNIQYF. In nucleotides, the CDR3 is TGTGCCAGCAGCCCCCCGGGGGCCCGGCGGAACATTCAGTACTTC.

This clonotype showed up just a few times. The chain joins TRBV18 to TRBJ1-4; perhaps TRBD1 as D (6 bases). Germline CDR1 is KGHSH and CDR2 is LQKENI. Trimming removed 4 bases at V and 7 bases at J, with 13 bases between. CDR3 length: 14 residues. The CDR3 protein is CASSRVMDSEKLFF. CDR3 DNA: TGTGCCAGCTCACGGGTGATGGACAGTGAAAAACTGTTTTTT.

V usage is TRBV10-2 and J usage is TRBJ2-5, with no clear D. This CDR3 is built from 14 residues. Germline V gene lookup returns CDR1 WSHSY and CDR2 SAAADI. The V gene lost 2 bases and the J gene lost 4 bases, with 11 bases spanning the gap. CDR3 DNA: TGCGCCAGCAGTGAGGGTGGGCAGCTAGAGACCCAGTACTTC. Amino acids: CASSEGGQLETQYF.

Concerning this clonotype itself: The conserved phenylalanine or tryptophan normally closing the CDR3 is absent here, so this likely arose from a read error. The chain recombines TRBV4-3 with TRBJ1-2, with D perhaps matching TRBD1 (5 bases). Trimming pared 1 base from V and 8 bases from J, leaving 17 bases between. The CDR3 loop spans 15 amino acids. CDR1 and CDR2 (germline): LGHNA, YSLEER. CDR3 bases: TGCGCCAGCAGCCAAGGAAGGGGACTTCCATACGGCTACACCTTA. Encoded protein: CASSQGRGLPYGYTL.

Only a few counts were recorded for this clonotype. The chain is built from TRBV20-1 and TRBJ2-7; TRBD1 matches at 7 bases. The CDR3 extends over 13 amino acids. V was clipped by 6 bases and J by 3 bases; unmatched bases: 8. From germline, CDR1 is DFQATT and CDR2 SNEGSKA (reference sequence). Here the CDR3 DNA reads TGCAGTGCAAGGATCCGGGACAGCTACGAGCAGTACTTC. Protein product: CSARIRDSYEQYF.

The chain couples TRBV24-1 to TRBJ2-1; D is unresolved. V dropped 5 bases and J dropped 5 bases, with 15 bases sitting between them. Germline V gene data show CDR1 as KGHDR and CDR2 as SFDVKD. The CDR3 has 15 amino acids. The CDR3 region is CATSAPAFLNNEQFF. The CDR3 DNA is TGTGCCACCAGTGCCCCCGCCTTTCTCAACAATGAGCAGTTCTTC.

This clonotype was seen more than once but under ten times. The chain employs TRBV5-4 and TRBJ2-5; the D gene could be TRBD1 or TRBD2 (5 bases each). The CDR3 covers 17 residues. The germline V and J ends were trimmed by 0 bases and 2 bases, with 17 bases remaining between them. CDR1 and CDR2 from the germline V gene are SGHNT and YYREEE (reference sequence). CDR3 coding DNA: TGTGCCAGCAGCTTGGAGCCGGGGCCCTCCTTACAAGAGACCCAGTACTTC. Encoded protein: CASSLEPGPSLQETQYF.

This clonotype was picked up a small number of times. The chain links TRBV19 to TRBJ2-1; 8 nucleotides line up with TRBD2. Germline trimming cut 6 bases from V and 8 bases from J; bases unmatched to any gene: 6. Germline V gene sequence: CDR1 LNHDA, CDR2 SQIVND (reference sequence). This CDR3 spans 13 amino acids. CDR3 sequence reads: CASSSGSADEQFF. For the CDR3, the DNA is TGTGCCAGTAGCAGCGGGAGTGCGGATGAGCAGTTCTTC.

J is TRBJ2-5 and V is TRBV20-1; D is unclear. CDR3 length: 13 amino acids. Trimming shortened V by 6 bases and J by 5 bases, and 16 bases separated the two germline ends. Germline CDR1 and CDR2: DFQATT and SNEGSKA (reference sequence). The CDR3 DNA reads as TGCAGTGCGCCCGTTGAAACCGGCGAGACCCAGTACTTC. Translation: CSAPVETGETQYF.

This clonotype was recorded only once. CDR3 sequence (DNA): TGCGCCAGCAGCGGCCGCCCCTCCGGGGTAGGCACAGATACGCAGTATTTT. The encoded protein is CASSGRPSGVGTDTQYF. The chain is built from TRBV5-1 and TRBJ2-3, with D perhaps TRBD2 (5 bases). V was cut by 4 bases and J by 1 base, with 19 bases left in between. Germline CDR1 reads SGHRS; CDR2 reads YFSETQ. The CDR3 contains 17 residues.